This T cell receptor (beta chain) was recovered during a study of T cell repertoires in cytomegalovirus infection. Findings of the study overall: Totalled public TCR beta family frequency picked out people who carried CMV plus the relevant HLA. Ex vivo responses were dominated by HLA-C-restricted CMV-specific TCR beta clonotypes.

V was pared by 10 bases and J by 0 bases, with 22 bases between. The CDR3 contains 18 residues. Germline assignment: CDR1 LNHDA and CDR2 SQIVND (reference sequence). Details on this clonotype: Its matching antigen is unknown.

From the reads, TCRdb called clonotypes with MiXCR, one entry per CDR3 protein. The sample includes approximately 500,000 distinct CDR3 sequences, 16% of them seen just once. Sequencing was done on a sample of CD8+ T cells from PBMCs. V gene TRBV19 combines with J gene TRBJ1-6; possibly TRBD1 for D (5 bases). The receptor was derived from a human donor in good health (CMV status not recorded). Some clones in this sample may be carry-over from other donors' samples. The CDR3 DNA is TGTGCCACCTCCCAGGGTTCCCTCCTGAGCTCCTATAATTCACCCCTCCACTTT. Encoded protein: CATSQGSLLSSYNSPLHF.